This paragraph covers one TCR beta chain sequence. The antigen is not known. CDR1 and CDR2 (germline): SGHAT, FQNNGV. V was shortened by 5 bases and J by 2 bases, with 13 bases between the two germline ends. The CDR3 runs 14 residues. The entry originates in a study of T cells in localized non-small cell lung cancer. Study-level points and caveats: Uninvolved adjacent lung had the highest recorded T cell clonality, with tumor below it. Of the top 100 tumor clones, median approximately 50 were in adjacent lung, approximately 30 among its top 100. Sequencing, confined to only one tumor region, leaves heterogeneity possible.

Using immunoSEQ multiplex PCR, the repertoire was profiled, and TCRdb retains in-frame clones only, with some absent. Of approximately 43,000 clones in the sample, approximately 90% were seen once. Sequencing was performed on peripheral blood, taken before any cancer treatment. The source of this sequence is a woman aged 18-49 years with stage III lung adenocarcinoma. The chain carries TRBV11-2 and TRBJ2-7; perhaps D is TRBD1 or TRBD2 (5 bases each). CDR3 in DNA: TGTGCCAGCAGCCCCTGGGACGGAACCTACGAGCAGTACTTC. It specifies CASSPWDGTYEQYF.